Listed below are T cell receptor beta chains from one sample, sequenced in a study of OX40 agonist ivuxolimab in advanced cancers. The table came from immunoSEQ multiplex PCR; TCRdb's copy has only in-frame clones and leaves some out. The sample has 60,000 to 80,000 clones, over 75% seen once; the top ten hold 5%. Sequenced material: CD4+ or CD8+ T cells sorted from blood, taken in a trial of the OX40 agonist ivuxolimab. The receptor set was obtained from an adult with an advanced solid tumor such as melanoma, head and neck, liver or kidney cancer. Both conserved end residues are part of each CDR3. The D gene is left open where the match is weak. Size tells how often a clone was seen (once, few, many) or the class of an expanded clone, and some rows leave it out.

TRBJ1-2 | . | TRBV27 | . | TGTGCCAGCAGTTTATATTCCATCTTTGGCTACACCTTC | CASSLYSIFGYTF
TRBJ1-1 | few | TRBV7-9 | . | TGTGCCAGCAGCTTAGCCAGGGGTCCCACTGAAGCTTTCTTT | CASSLARGPTEAFF
TRBJ2-1 | once | TRBV9 | . | TGTGCCAGCAGCGTAGTAGGGATCGGTGAGCAGTTCTTC | CASSVVGIGEQFF
TRBJ2-1 | . | TRBV5-1 | . | TGCGCCAGCAGCTTGGTGGGGGTTAATGAGCAGTTCTTC | CASSLVGVNEQFF
TRBJ1-1 | . | TRBV7-2 | . | TGTGCCAGCAGCAGAGGGCAGCGATTGAACACTGAAGCTTTCTTT | CASSRGQRLNTEAFF
TRBJ2-1 | . | TRBV2 | . | TGTGCCAGCAGTCCGGGACTGGGGTCCTACAATGAGCAGTTCTTC | CASSPGLGSYNEQFF
TRBJ1-5 | . | TRBV11-3 | . | TGTGCCAGCAGCTTAGGGTTCGGGGCGGATCAGCCCCAGCATTTT | CASSLGFGADQPQHF
TRBJ2-5 | once | TRBV7-2 | . | TGTGCCAGCAGCTTAGTAAACCCCGCTGAGCAGTACTTC | CASSLVNPAEQYF
TRBJ1-5 | once | TRBV6-6 | . | TGTGCCAGCAGCCCCTCGACTGTACCGGGACAGCCCCAGCATTTT | CASSPSTVPGQPQHF
TRBJ1-2 | . | TRBV19 | TRBD1 | TGTGCCAGTACCACCCCGGGACAGGGGTATGGCTACACCTTC | CASTTPGQGYGYTF
TRBJ1-3 | . | TRBV5-1 | . | TGCGCCAGCAGCTTGACTACAACAGGGAGTAGTGGAAACACCATATATTTT | CASSLTTTGSSGNTIYF
TRBJ2-7 | . | TRBV30 | . | TGTACCTGGAGTGTCTTGAGGGGATACTCCTACGAGCAGTACTTC | CTWSVLRGYSYEQYF
TRBJ1-5 | . | TRBV5-8 | . | TGTGCCAGCAGCTTGCAGGGCTATAGCAATCAGCCCCAGCATTTT | CASSLQGYSNQPQHF
TRBJ1-2 | many | TRBV7-9 | . | TGTGCCAGCAGCCGTGATCAGGCGGCCTATGGCTACACCTTC | CASSRDQAAYGYTF
TRBJ2-7 | once | TRBV20-1 | . | TGCAGTGCTGGGGGTTACGAGCAGTACTTC | CSAGGYEQYF
TRBJ2-3 | . | TRBV7-2 | TRBD2 | TGTGCCAGCAGCCCGGGGCGGCCTAGCGGGGGTCAGGGTACGCAGTATTTT | CASSPGRPSGGQGTQYF
TRBJ2-7 | . | TRBV5-1 | TRBD1 | TGCGCCAGCAACAACCGGGACAGGGAAGGCGAGCAGTACTTC | CASNNRDREGEQYF
TRBJ1-2 | . | TRBV6-5 | . | TGTGCCAGCATGGGCAGCTTCCATGGCTACACCTTC | CASMGSFHGYTF
TRBJ1-2 | . | TRBV29-1 | TRBD1 | TGCAGCGTTGTGGGACAGGGGTATGGCTACACCTTC | CSVVGQGYGYTF
TRBJ1-1 | . | TRBV5-1 | . | TGCGCCAGCAGCAGGGGGGTGGCCACTGAAGCTTTCTTT | CASSRGVATEAFF